The rows below give T cell receptor beta chains drawn from one sample of a study of blood T cell repertoires in COVID-19. Sequencing used immunoSEQ multiplex PCR; TCRdb keeps in-frame clones, though not all of them. The sample yields fewer than 50,000 clones, roughly four fifths seen once. Material: peripheral blood. The source of these receptors is a man aged 35 to 55 with active or convalescent COVID-19. Each CDR3 is given with its conserved first and last residue. The D gene is left open where the match is weak. Some rows mark clone size as missing; the rest say once, few, many or name a class of expanded clone.

>TRBJ1-1|.|TRBV4-2|.
TGTGCCAGCAGCCAAGGACAACTGAACACTGAAGCTTTCTTT
CASSQGQLNTEAFF
>TRBJ1-5|TRBD1|TRBV7-8|.
TGTGCCAGCAGTTTTCTGGACAGGGGCAATCAGCCCCAGCATTTT
CASSFLDRGNQPQHF
>TRBJ1-4|.|TRBV5-5|.
TGTGCCAGCATCCCGGGACACTATCAAGAGGTTAATGAAAAACTGTTTTTT
CASIPGHYQEVNEKLFF
>TRBJ2-7|TRBD2|TRBV4-2|many
TGTGCCAGCAGCCAACAATCTAGCGGGATAAACGAGCAGTACTTC
CASSQQSSGINEQYF
>TRBJ1-2|.|TRBV30|once
TGTGCCTGGAGTGTGTCCCTTAACTATGGCTACACCTTC
CAWSVSLNYGYTF
>TRBJ1-2|TRBD1|TRBV27|.
TGTGCCAGCAGTAGACAGGGCATAGCTAACTATGGCTACACCTTC
CASSRQGIANYGYTF
>TRBJ2-1|TRBD2|TRBV18|.
TGTGCCAGCTCACAACTATCCGGGACTAGCGAAAGTGAGCAGTTCTTC
CASSQLSGTSESEQFF
>TRBJ2-4|TRBD2|TRBV6-1|.
TGTGCCAGCAGTGTAGCGGGGGGGCGGGACATTCAGTACTTC
CASSVAGGRDIQYF
>TRBJ1-1|TRBD1|TRBV6-5|.
TGTGCCAGCAACCCGACAGGGACCGGTGGAGCTTTCTTT
CASNPTGTGGAFF
>TRBJ2-1|.|TRBV27|.
TGTGCCAGCAGTTTTCTTCCGCCGGGAGAGGAGTTCTTC
CASSFLPPGEEFF
>TRBJ2-7|TRBD1|TRBV3-1/TRBV3-2|few
TGTGCCAGCAGCCAAGTCAGGACAGGGGCTCGGAGGTCCTACGAGCAGTACTTC
CASSQVRTGARRSYEQYF
>TRBJ2-1|TRBD1|TRBV6-1|.
TGTGCCAGCAGTGAACTAAGGGGGCGCGGAGAGCAGTTCTTC
CASSELRGRGEQFF
>TRBJ1-2|.|TRBV7-9|.
TGTGCCAGCCTTCCCCTCCTGACAGCCAACTATGGCTACACCTTC
CASLPLLTANYGYTF
>TRBJ2-7|.|TRBV3-1/TRBV3-2|medium-sized
TGTGCCAGCAGCCCAGGAGACTACTTCTACGAGCAGTACTTC
CASSPGDYFYEQYF
>TRBJ2-1|TRBD2|TRBV5-4|.
TGTGCCAGCAGCCAAGGACTAGCGGTAGGGGATGAGCAGTTCTTC
CASSQGLAVGDEQFF
>TRBJ2-1|.|TRBV5-1|.
TGCGCCAGCAGCACTACAGGAGACTACAATGAGCAGTTCTTC
CASSTTGDYNEQFF